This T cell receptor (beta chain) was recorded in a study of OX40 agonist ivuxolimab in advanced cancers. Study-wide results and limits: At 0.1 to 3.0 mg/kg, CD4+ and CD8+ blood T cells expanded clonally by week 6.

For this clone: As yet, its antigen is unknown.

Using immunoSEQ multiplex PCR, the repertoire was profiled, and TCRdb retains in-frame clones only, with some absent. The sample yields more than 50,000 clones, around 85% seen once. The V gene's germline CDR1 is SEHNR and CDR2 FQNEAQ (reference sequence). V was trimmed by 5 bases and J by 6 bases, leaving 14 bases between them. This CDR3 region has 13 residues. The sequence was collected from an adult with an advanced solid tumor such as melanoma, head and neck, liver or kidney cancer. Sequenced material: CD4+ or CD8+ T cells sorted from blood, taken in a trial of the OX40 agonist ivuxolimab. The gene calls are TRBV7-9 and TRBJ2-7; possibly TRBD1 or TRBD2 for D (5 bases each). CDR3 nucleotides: TGTGCCAGCAGCACGGGACCAACCGGCGAGCAGTACTTC. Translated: CASSTGPTGEQYF.